Below, 19 T cell receptor beta chains from the same sample are listed, as sequenced in a study of blood T cell repertoires in COVID-19. Only in-frame clones appear in the TCRdb table, and some are missing; sequencing was by immunoSEQ multiplex PCR. The table lists some 350,000 clones, more than 80% of them singletons, with more than 0.8% in the top ten. The source material was PBMCs or T cells enriched from blood (not recorded which). The receptors derive from a man aged 18 to 29 who had recovered from COVID-19.

The genes are TRBV11-3 and TRBJ1-3; a weak D match, TRBD1 (5 bases). V lost 5 bases and J lost 2, with 10 bases in between. The CDR3 consists of 14 residues. The germline gives CDR1 SGHNT, CDR2 YENEEA. The CDR3 DNA reads TGTGCCAGCAGCCACACGGGGGCTGGAAACACCATATATTTT. Translating gives CASSHTGAGNTIYF. The full variable domain, its missing parts supplied by reference TRBV11-3 and TRBJ1-3, is EAGVVQSPRYKIIEKKQPVAFWCNPISGHNTLYWYLQNLGQGPELLIRYENEEAVDDSQLPKDRFSAERLKGVDSTLKIQPAELGDSAVYLCASSHTGAGNTIYFGEGSWLTVV.

This clone has just a few counts. The chain links TRBV7-9 to TRBJ1-5; D gene unclear. V gave up 8 bases and J gave up 0 bases, with 23 bases separating them. Germline V gene sequence: CDR1 SEHNR, CDR2 FQNEAQ (reference sequence). CDR3 size: 18 residues. The DNA for the CDR3 is TGTGCCAGCGGCGGTTCCCCCTTAAGTGTAGGTAGCAATCAGCCCCAGCATTTT. It specifies CASGGSPLSVGSNQPQHF.

The chain uses TRBV11-3 and TRBJ2-3, with 7 bases lining up with TRBD2. The CDR3 loop spans 17 amino acids. Germline assignment: CDR1 SGHNT and CDR2 YENEEA. With V trimmed by 0 bases and J by 1 base, 7 bases remained unmatched. CDR3 DNA sequence: TGTGCCAGCAGCTTAGATCCCTCCAGCGGGGGCACAGATACGCAGTATTTT. This encodes CASSLDPSSGGTDTQYF.

The V gene is TRBV11-2, the J gene TRBJ2-3; 11 bases align to TRBD2. This CDR3 region has 18 residues. V shed 1 base, J shed 0 bases, and the junction held 6 bases outside the gene matches. Germline V gene lookup returns CDR1 SGHAT and CDR2 FQNNGV. The CDR3 is CASSLVSRTSGSTDTQYF. The CDR3 nucleotides read TGTGCCAGCAGCTTAGTGTCACGGACTAGCGGGAGCACAGATACGCAGTATTTT.

The V gene is TRBV5-3, the J gene TRBJ2-1, with 11 bases fitting TRBD2. TRBV5-3 counts as an open reading frame of uncertain function. The CDR3 is 15 residues long. Trimming at V came to 1 base and at J to 9 bases, leaving 6 bases not matched to a gene. CDR3 DNA: TGTGCCAGAAGCTTGTATTTAGCGGGGGGGTCTGAGCAGTTCTTC. Translating it yields CARSLYLAGGSEQFF.

In nucleotides, the CDR3 is TGTGCCAGTACGGACAGGGTTGCTAATGAAAAACTGTTTTTT. It encodes CASTDRVANEKLFF. The genes are TRBV6-5 and TRBJ1-4; 8 positions agree with TRBD1. Per germline, CDR1 MNHEY and CDR2 SVGAGI. Trimming took 9 bases from V and 3 from J; bases not matched to a gene: 6. The CDR3 totals 14 residues.

This clone was seen a single time. This rearrangement joins TRBV18 to TRBJ2-3, with 7 bases identical to TRBD2. With V trimmed by 3 bases and J by 3 bases, 3 bases remained unmatched. The germline V gene has CDR1 KGHSH and CDR2 LQKENI. This CDR3 contains 14 residues. The CDR3 DNA reads as TGTGCCAGCTCACCCGGGACTACTACAGATACGCAGTATTTT. This translates into CASSPGTTTDTQYF.

V gene TRBV28 combines with J gene TRBJ1-6, with TRBD1 matching over 8 bases. Germline CDR1 is MDHEN and CDR2 is SYDVKM. After removal of 8 bases from V and 0 bases from J, the junction contained 3 bases not matched to a gene. This CDR3 comprises 15 residues. The CDR3 protein is CASGQGGSYNSPLHF. The CDR3 DNA sequence: TGTGCCAGCGGACAGGGTGGCTCCTATAATTCACCCCTCCACTTT.

The rearrangement uses TRBV5-1 and TRBJ1-2, with 8 bases matching TRBD1. The CDR3 is made up of 15 amino acids. Per germline, CDR1 SGHRS and CDR2 YFSETQ. Losses at the gene ends were 3 bases for V and 3 bases for J; bases not matched to a gene: 7. The CDR3, as DNA: TGCGCCAGCAGCTGGGGGACAGGAGGGGACTATGGCTACACCTTC. It is translated as CASSWGTGGDYGYTF. Together with reference TRBV5-1 and TRBJ1-2, the CDR3 gives the full variable domain: KAGVTQTPRYLIKTRGQQVTLSCSPISGHRSVSWYQQTPGQGLQFLFEYFSETQRNKGNFPGRFSGRQFSNSRSEMNVSTLELGDSALYLCASSWGTGGDYGYTFGSGTRLTVV.

V usage is TRBV28 and J usage is TRBJ1-2; weak D call: TRBD1 (6 bases). CDR1 and CDR2 (germline): MDHEN, SYDVKM. The V end lost 6 bases, the J end lost 5 bases, and 16 bases lay between the germline ends. The CDR3 length is 14 residues. The CDR3 here is CASSPAPTGYGYTF. DNA of the CDR3: TGTGCCAGCAGCCCCGCCCCCACAGGGTATGGCTACACCTTC.

With regard to this clone: The junction departs from the called germline gene at one end, perhaps through a read error. The rearrangement uses TRBV11-2 and TRBJ2-7; D not certain. From germline, CDR1 is SGHAT and CDR2 FQNNGV. The CDR3 extends over 12 amino acids. CDR3 amino acids: CASSFGSSEQYF. The DNA for the CDR3 is TGTGCCAGCAGCTTCGGGTCCTCCGAGCAGTACTTC.

The chain has TRBV6-2 or TRBV6-3 and TRBJ2-6; tentative D call: TRBD1 (5 bases). Germline V CDR1 and CDR2: MNHEY, SVGEGT. This CDR3 is 17 amino acids long. Trimming took off 7 bases at V and 2 bases at J, with 18 bases between the two ends. The CDR3 coding sequence is TGTGCCAGCAACCCAGGTCAGGGCCTGGCTGGGGCCAACGTCCTGACTTTC. This codes for CASNPGQGLAGANVLTF.

Turning to this clone: The identical CDR3 is also encoded by other nucleotide sequences in the sample. The chain uses TRBV3-1 (or the pseudogene TRBV3-2) and TRBJ2-7; TRBD1 agrees at 11 bases. Germline CDR1 and CDR2: LGHDT and YNNKEL (reference sequence). The CDR3 loop spans 17 amino acids. After removal of 0 bases from V and 3 bases from J, the junction contained 7 bases not matched to a gene. CDR3 sequence (DNA): TGTGCCAGCAGCCAAGATCTCGGGACAGGGGGATTCTACGAGCAGTACTTC. It translates to CASSQDLGTGGFYEQYF.

This chain uses TRBV7-3 with TRBJ2-1, with 11 bases lining up with TRBD2. V shed 5 bases and J 5 bases; nucleotides not matched to a gene: 5. Per germline, CDR1 SGHTA and CDR2 FQGTGA. This CDR3 spans 15 amino acids. The CDR3 region is CASSVGTSGHNEQFF. The CDR3 region has the DNA TGTGCCAGCAGCGTGGGGACTAGCGGACACAATGAGCAGTTCTTC.

The chain uses TRBV5-1 and TRBJ1-1; a weak D match, TRBD1 (5 bases). The CDR3 extends over 14 amino acids. V lost 0 bases and J lost 3, with 9 bases in between. CDR1 is SGHRS and CDR2 is YFSETQ in the germline V gene. The CDR3 coding sequence is TGCGCCAGCAGCTTGGCCGGGGGGGACACTGAAGCTTTCTTT. It is translated as CASSLAGGDTEAFF.

The count of this clone is one. This sequence joins TRBV6-5 and TRBJ1-5, with 7 bases identical to TRBD1. CDR3 size: 14 residues. V shed 8 bases, J shed 4 bases, and the junction held 8 bases outside the gene matches. Germline lookup yields CDR1 MNHEY and CDR2 SVGAGI. CDR3 residues: CASAPGGYNQPQHF. In DNA, the CDR3 is TGTGCCAGCGCCCCAGGGGGGTATAATCAGCCCCAGCATTTT.

The chain links TRBV7-2 to TRBJ1-2; D perhaps matches TRBD1 (5 bases). V lost 1 base, J lost 8 bases, and 14 bases lay in between. The CDR3 consists of 14 residues. Germline V gene sequence: CDR1 SGHTA, CDR2 FQGNSA. In DNA, the CDR3 is TGTGCCAGCAGCTTAGGGTTCCAGGGATGGGGCTACACCTTC. Protein product: CASSLGFQGWGYTF.

The rearrangement joins TRBV1 to TRBJ1-6; TRBD1 is taken as the D call from the table, unchecked against the DNA. TRBV1 is listed as a pseudogene. The CDR3 contains 17 residues. The CDR3 DNA sequence: TGCACCAGCAGCCCCGCACAATCGGACAGTGTTAATTCACCCCTCCACTTT. The encoded protein is CTSSPAQSDSVNSPLHF.

The chain is built from TRBV6-2 or TRBV6-3 and TRBJ2-5; 10 nucleotides match TRBD2. The germline CDR1 and CDR2 sequences are MNHEY and SVGEGT. J gave up 5 bases and V 0 bases, and 9 bases lay outside the gene matches. This CDR3 region has 17 residues. CDR3 sequence: CASSYSPSGRASETQYF. For the CDR3, the DNA is TGTGCCAGCAGTTACTCTCCCAGCGGGAGGGCCTCCGAGACCCAGTACTTC.